This T cell receptor beta chain was observed in a study of cytomegalovirus exposure and HLA in healthy donors (dated by TCRdb to 2016 to 2017). With respect to the entire study: According to a later analysis, the approximately 130 validation repertoires were produced on the same platform as the 666 repertoires of the first cohort. The study aimed to test whether cataloging public T cell receptors could reveal signatures of past pathogen exposure. Besides the first cohort of under 700 subjects, a separate validation cohort made up of 90 to 150 different subjects was used. To predict cytomegalovirus infection status, the study combined high-throughput TCR immunosequencing, statistical association of individual TCRs with disease status, and machine learning.

The donors were included in the validation cohort of 130 or so subjects, a group kept apart from the approximately 690-subject first cohort. The germline V gene yields SNHLY for CDR1 and FYNNEI for CDR2. V trim: 3 bases; J trim: 5 bases; unmatched bases: 13. Including the terminal cysteine and phenylalanine, the CDR3 comprises 16 residues. Only CDR3 DNA is held: 48 bases, read in frame from base 1. General conclusions and limits of the study: A later analysis had no HLA typing for the validation cohort, so co-occurrence there was scored across all 130 or so repertoires. The authors suggested that the approach could potentially be generalized to other disease states and immunological phenotypes. The classifier was reported to diagnose cytomegalovirus status with high specificity and sensitivity in both the original and validation cohorts. Of the cluster scores, around 95% were above 0 in a later analysis, which found that TCRs clustered in the first cohort also tended to co-occur in the 120 validation repertoires. The study gave a list of 150 to 200 TCR beta chains associated with cytomegalovirus. A few of the identified cytomegalovirus-associated TCR beta chains were confirmed in vitro to be specific for cytomegalovirus antigens. Most TCR sequences were seen in very few donors, while some public TCRs were found in many individuals.

Details on this clone: Its binding antigen is unknown. One base away there is no much larger clone; base qualities are not given.

Libraries were built with the immunoSEQ multiplex PCR assay. From the authors' description of their analysis: A statistical classification framework was built to diagnose cytomegalovirus status from the catalog of TCR beta chain sequences. Entries here come from immuneACCESS through TCRdb and include only in-frame sequences with V and J called. Some clones fail to appear in such tables; in the studies checked, an unresolved V gene covers under half of the shortfall, and the cause of the remainder is unknown. V, J and clone size are taken as reported in that table, and D and trimming were inferred from the DNA itself. The sample table shows approximately 200,000 clones, and about 79% are seen once. Around an eighth of the sample is taken by the ten largest.

The source is a woman in her thirties in good health and CMV-seropositive. Input material: PBMCs. Rearrangement joined TRBV2 to TRBJ2-7, and TRBD2 matches 7 of the central bases. The CDR3 amino acid sequence is: CASSERGRALSHEQYF. The DNA sequence follows: TGTGCCAGCAGTGAGAGAGGGAGGGCTCTGAGCCACGAGCAGTACTTC. Supplemented by the reference TRBV2 and TRBJ2-7 proteins around the CDR3, the complete variable domain is EPEVTQTPSHQVTQMGQEVILRCVPISNHLYFYWYRQILGQKVEFLVSFYNNEISEKSEIFDDQFSVERPDGSNFTLKIRSTKLEDSAMYFCASSERGRALSHEQYFGPGTRLTVT.